These 4 T cell receptor beta chains originate from one sample sequenced in a study of breast tumors, draining lymph nodes, adjacent tissues. Breast cancer patients provided tissue from their axillary draining lymph nodes. TCRdb called the multiplex PCR reads again in MiXCR, with one record for every CDR3 protein. The sample carries some 150,000 distinct CDR3 sequences, around 24% recorded once. The specimen was axillary lymph node tissue. The source is a female donor with breast cancer. Some clones in this sample may be carry-over from other donors' samples.

This clonotype was counted many times. This rearrangement joins TRBV5-1 to TRBJ2-7; D is ambiguous. The V end lost 2 bases, the J end lost 1 base, and 10 bases lay between the germline ends. The CDR3 has 14 residues. The germline CDR1 and CDR2 sequences are SGHRS and YFSETQ. CDR3 residues: CASSFLDPSYEQYF. CDR3 coding DNA: TGCGCCAGCAGCTTCCTGGACCCGTCCTACGAGCAGTACTTC.

This clonotype was picked up a small number of times. J is TRBJ1-5 and V is TRBV6-2 or TRBV6-3, with TRBD1 matching 8 bases. The ends lost 2 bases at V and 3 bases at J; junction bases unmatched: 3. CDR3 size: 15 residues. The V gene's germline CDR1 is MNHEY and CDR2 SVGEGT. This CDR3 reads CASSYGTGLNQPQHF. CDR3 nucleotide sequence: TGTGCCAGCAGTTACGGGACAGGCCTCAATCAGCCCCAGCATTTT.

This clonotype was found many times. This sequence joins TRBV30 and TRBJ2-7; D is unclear. The CDR3 is 13 residues long. Trimming cost V 2 bases and J 0 bases, with 8 bases left between them. The V gene's germline CDR1 is GTSNPN and CDR2 SVGIG (reference sequence). The chain's CDR3 is CAWSPHSSYEQYF. The CDR3 coding sequence is TGTGCCTGGAGTCCACATAGCTCCTACGAGCAGTACTTC.

The table lists this clonotype with many counts. This sequence joins TRBV10-3 and TRBJ1-2; 7 nucleotides match TRBD1. J lost 5 bases, V lost 3 bases, and 9 bases had no gene match. CDR1 ENHRY and CDR2 SYGVKD come from the germline V gene. The CDR3 spans 15 residues. Written as DNA, the CDR3 is TGTGCCATCAGTGACCCGGACAGGCCTCAATATGGCTACACCTTC. It encodes CAISDPDRPQYGYTF.